This passage covers 25 T cell receptor beta chains from one sample sequenced in a study of T cell responses to AZD1222 COVID-19 vaccine. Sequencing was performed with immunoSEQ multiplex PCR; in TCRdb, only in-frame clones are kept and a portion is missing. Here the sample spans approximately 140,000 clones, more than 80% being singletons. The sequences come from peripheral blood, collected 28 days after the second dose of the MenACWY control vaccine. Source of these receptors: an adult who received the MenACWY meningococcal vaccine as a control.

V is TRBV6-5 and J is TRBJ2-2; 12 bases map to TRBD1. Looked up from germline, CDR1 is MNHEY and CDR2 is SVGAGI. V shed 6 bases and J 5 bases; nucleotides not matched to a gene: 4. The CDR3 contains 15 residues. CDR3 DNA sequence: TGTGCCAGCAGGGGACAGGGGGCAAAGACCGGGGAGCTGTTTTTT. Its translation: CASRGQGAKTGELFF.

The CDR3 protein is CATSDLASGGTDTQYF. CDR3 bases: TGTGCCACCAGTGATTTGGCTAGCGGGGGCACAGATACGCAGTATTTT. V is TRBV24-1 and J is TRBJ2-3; 9 nucleotides agree with TRBD2. The CDR3 totals 16 residues. J was trimmed by 1 base and V by 0 bases; bases with no gene match: 1. Germline lookup yields CDR1 KGHDR and CDR2 SFDVKD.

V and J are TRBV7-9 and TRBJ1-5; maybe TRBD1 (6 bases). Germline V gene lookup returns CDR1 SEHNR and CDR2 FQNEAQ (reference sequence). The CDR3 length is 12 residues. V lost 5 bases, J lost 6 bases, and 8 bases lay in between. CDR3 DNA: TGTGCCAGCAGCAGGGACACTCAGCCCCAGCATTTT. Amino acid sequence: CASSRDTQPQHF.

The DNA of the CDR3 is TGTGCCACCAGTGATCATCCCCCCGGGACTAGCGACAACACCGGGGAGCTGTTTTTT. This gives the protein CATSDHPPGTSDNTGELFF. The rearrangement joins TRBV24-1 to TRBJ2-2, with TRBD2 identical over 10 bases. The CDR3 consists of 19 residues. CDR1 KGHDR and CDR2 SFDVKD come from the germline V gene. V was pared by 3 bases and J by 2 bases, with 11 bases of the junction left unmatched.

The chain couples TRBV5-1 to TRBJ1-6; possible D gene TRBD1, 6 bases. CDR3 length: 17 amino acids. Germline V gives CDR1 SGHRS, CDR2 YFSETQ. V was trimmed by 4 bases and J by 0 bases, leaving 14 bases between them. CDR3 in amino acids: CASSPGQLSSYNSPLHF. CDR3 bases: TGCGCCAGCAGCCCCGGACAGTTGAGCTCCTATAATTCACCCCTCCACTTT.

The CDR3 reads CASSIDHGGRGHEQYF. Written as DNA, the CDR3 is TGTGCCAGTAGTATAGATCATGGAGGCAGGGGCCACGAGCAGTACTTC. The chain employs TRBV19 and TRBJ2-7; D might be TRBD1 (6 bases). Germline V gives CDR1 LNHDA, CDR2 SQIVND (reference sequence). Trimming stripped 0 bases from V and 5 bases from J, with 17 bases between. The CDR3 has 16 amino acids. Based on the CDR3 plus reference TRBV19 and TRBJ2-7, the full variable domain is DGGITQSPKYLFRKEGQNVTLSCEQNLNHDAMYWYRQDPGQGLRLIYYSQIVNDFQKGDIAEGYSVSREKKESFPLTVTSAQKNPTAFYLCASSIDHGGRGHEQYFGPGTRLTVT.

The chain joins TRBV19 to TRBJ2-1; 7 positions match TRBD2. The CDR3 is made up of 15 amino acids. In germline, CDR1 is LNHDA, CDR2 SQIVND (reference sequence). V lost 5 bases and J lost 0; bases outside the gene matches: 4. The CDR3 DNA sequence: TGTGCCAGTAGTCCAACTAGCGACTCCTACAATGAGCAGTTCTTC. Its protein is CASSPTSDSYNEQFF.

V and J are TRBV6-1 and TRBJ2-5, with no clear D. Germline values: CDR1 MNHNS, CDR2 SASEGT. V dropped 9 bases and J dropped 2 bases, with 13 bases sitting between them. This CDR3 is 13 amino acids long. The CDR3 sequence is CASQEQKQETQYF. In nucleotides, the CDR3 is TGTGCCAGTCAGGAACAGAAGCAAGAGACCCAGTACTTC.

The chain uses TRBV6-2 or TRBV6-3 and TRBJ1-1; D ambiguous. Germline-derived CDR1 and CDR2 are MNHEY and SVGEGT. CDR3 length: 14 residues. V lost 2 bases and J 4 bases, leaving 11 bases between the germline ends. The CDR3 loop reads CASSYIGPATEAFF. Here the CDR3 DNA reads TGTGCCAGCAGTTACATTGGCCCCGCCACTGAAGCTTTCTTT.

A single count supports this clone. The rearrangement uses TRBV5-6 and TRBJ1-1, with a weak D call TRBD1 (5 bases). V dropped 6 bases and J dropped 1 base, with 19 bases sitting between them. CDR1 and CDR2 from the germline V gene are SGHDT and YYEEEE. The CDR3 totals 16 residues. The chain's CDR3 is CASTLRGFGGNTEAFF. For the CDR3, the DNA is TGTGCCAGCACCCTACGGGGGTTCGGGGGGAACACTGAAGCTTTCTTT.

This chain's CDR3 is CASSAEQRRINQPQHF. The CDR3 DNA reads as TGTGCCAGCAGTGCCGAGCAGAGACGGATCAATCAGCCCCAGCATTTT. The chain joins TRBV28 to TRBJ1-5; no firm D call. Trimming stripped 5 bases from V and 3 bases from J, with 17 bases between. CDR1 MDHEN and CDR2 SYDVKM come from the germline V gene. The CDR3 is made up of 16 amino acids. Full variable domain (outside the CDR3, taken from reference TRBV28 and TRBJ1-5): DVKVTQSSRYLVKRTGEKVFLECVQDMDHENMFWYRQDPGLGLRLIYFSYDVKMKEKGDIPEGYSVSREKKERFSLILESASTNQTSMYLCASSAEQRRINQPQHFGDGTRLSIL.

V and J are TRBV29-1 and TRBJ2-7; 9 bases are shared with TRBD1. CDR1 is SQVTM, CDR2 ANQGSEA, per germline. The trim removed 8 bases at V and 3 bases at J, leaving 5 bases unmatched. The CDR3 is 12 amino acids. The CDR3 here is CSFGGQGYEQYF. DNA of the CDR3: TGCAGCTTCGGGGGACAGGGCTACGAGCAGTACTTC.

CDR3 bases: TGTGCCAGCAGCTTAGCGGGCGGCGCCTATTCACCCCTCCACTTT. Amino acids: CASSLAGGAYSPLHF. The chain employs TRBV7-2 and TRBJ1-6; the D is unclear. The CDR3 has 15 residues. Per the germline V gene, CDR1 is SGHTA and CDR2 is FQGNSA. Trimming cost V 0 bases and J 8 bases, with 11 bases left between them. Filled out from reference TRBV7-2 and TRBJ1-6, the complete variable domain reads GAGVSQSPSNKVTEKGKDVELRCDPISGHTALYWYRQSLGQGLEFLIYFQGNSAPDKSGLPSDRFSAERTGGSVSTLTIQRTQQEDSAVYLCASSLAGGAYSPLHFGNGTRLTVT.

The V and J genes are TRBV2 and TRBJ1-2; 8 nucleotides line up with TRBD1. V trimming: 4 bases; J trimming: 8 bases; junction bases outside the gene matches: 15. The CDR3 length is 16 residues. CDR1 SNHLY and CDR2 FYNNEI come from the germline V gene. The CDR3 coding sequence is TGTGCCAGCAGTGGTTATCGGCAGGGGGCAAAGCAGGGCTACACCTTC. It yields the protein CASSGYRQGAKQGYTF.

This rearrangement joins TRBV3-1 (or the pseudogene TRBV3-2) to TRBJ2-5; D uncertain. The CDR3 consists of 15 residues. Looked up from germline, CDR1 is LGHDT and CDR2 is YNNKEL (reference sequence). V gave up 1 base and J gave up 1 base, with 10 bases separating them. CDR3 sequence reads: CASSQVGAVQETQYF. The CDR3 DNA is TGTGCCAGCAGCCAAGTGGGCGCCGTCCAAGAGACCCAGTACTTC.

This clone was observed once. The chain has TRBV10-3 and TRBJ2-3; D unclear. CDR3 length: 11 amino acids. The germline CDR1 and CDR2 sequences are ENHRY and SYGVKD. The V and J ends lost 1 base and 6 bases respectively, with 2 bases between them. DNA of the CDR3: TGTGCCATCAGTGAGTATGATACGCAGTATTTT. As protein: CAISEYDTQYF.

The rearrangement uses TRBV25-1 and TRBJ2-7; 9 bases fit TRBD1. The CDR3 length is 12 residues. V was clipped by 8 bases and J by 5 bases; unmatched bases: 4. In germline, CDR1 is MGHDK, CDR2 SYGVNS. The CDR3 nucleotides read TGTGCCAGCGGGGACAGGGCCCACGAGCAGTACTTC. Translation gives CASGDRAHEQYF.

This clone has just one count. CDR3 amino acids: CASSPTPTFFSGDEQFF. The CDR3 nucleotides are TGTGCCAGCAGTCCAACTCCCACATTCTTTAGCGGTGATGAGCAGTTCTTC. J is TRBJ2-1 and V is TRBV28, with D possibly TRBD2 on 6 matching bases. With 5 bases removed from V and 8 bases from J, the gap between germline ends came to 25 bases. In germline, CDR1 is MDHEN, CDR2 SYDVKM. The CDR3 length is 17 residues.

This clone has more than one count but fewer than ten. The chain couples TRBV10-1 to TRBJ2-1, with 10 positions matching TRBD1. V shed 6 bases and J 7 bases; nucleotides not matched to a gene: 9. Germline loops: CDR1 WNHNN, CDR2 SYGVQD (reference sequence). The CDR3 length is 15 residues. The CDR3 DNA is TGCGCCAGCAGAGAAGGGACAGGGGTTAGGAATGAGCAGTTCTTC. It translates to CASREGTGVRNEQFF.

V and J are TRBV6-5 and TRBJ2-7, with 10 bases lining up with TRBD2. The CDR3 is 16 residues long. Germline V gene data show CDR1 as MNHEY and CDR2 as SVGAGI. The junction had 9 bases not matched to a gene; V was cut back by 2 bases and J by 5 bases. CDR3 region: CASSYVRASGRDEQYF. CDR3 coding DNA: TGTGCCAGCAGTTACGTGAGGGCTAGCGGGAGAGACGAGCAGTACTTC.

This chain uses TRBV28 with TRBJ2-7; 10 bases align to TRBD1. The CDR3 loop spans 13 amino acids. The trim removed 3 bases at V and 4 bases at J, leaving 0 bases unmatched. Germline V gene data show CDR1 as MDHEN and CDR2 as SYDVKM. CDR3 sequence (DNA): TGTGCCAGCAGTTTGGGACAGGGGTACGAGCAGTACTTC. Residues: CASSLGQGYEQYF.

The V call is TRBV27, the J call TRBJ2-7; 11 bases are a match to TRBD2. CDR1 is MNHEY and CDR2 is SMNVEV in the germline V gene (reference sequence). This CDR3 spans 15 amino acids. Trimming took 5 bases from V and 4 from J; bases not matched to a gene: 7. CDR3 bases: TGTGCCAGCAGTCCGCTGACTAGCGGGGATTACGAGCAGTACTTC. This codes for CASSPLTSGDYEQYF.

This clone was observed once. The chain recombines TRBV5-5 with TRBJ1-4; D remains unclear. The length of the CDR3 is 15 residues. Trimming shortened V by 4 bases and J by 8 bases, and 18 bases separated the two germline ends. Germline loops: CDR1 SGHKS, CDR2 YYEKEE (reference sequence). The CDR3 region has the DNA TGTGCCAGCAGCCCGGAGGGAGGACGAGGGGAAAAACTGTTTTTT. It codes for CASSPEGGRGEKLFF.

The rearrangement links TRBV28 to TRBJ1-5; 7 bases map to TRBD1. This CDR3 has 15 amino acids. Germline V gives CDR1 MDHEN, CDR2 SYDVKM. V gave up 7 bases and J gave up 7 bases; unmatched junction bases: 13. The CDR3 DNA reads as TGTGCCAGCACCATAGGGGGCAGGGTCTGGCAGCCCCAGCATTTT. It yields the protein CASTIGGRVWQPQHF.

The chain carries TRBV10-2 and TRBJ1-4; 9 nucleotides line up with TRBD1. With V trimmed by 3 bases and J by 7 bases, 6 bases remained unmatched. CDR3 size: 15 residues. In germline, CDR1 is WSHSY, CDR2 SAAADI. CDR3 sequence reads: CASSDPGTGLEKLFF. Here the CDR3 DNA reads TGCGCCAGCAGTGATCCCGGGACAGGGCTTGAAAAACTGTTTTTT.